This TCR beta chain comes out of a study of regulatory T cells in long-lasting Graves disease. The CDR3 has 14 amino acids. Germline CDR1 reads SGDLS; CDR2 reads YYNGEE. V was pared by 2 bases and J by 4 bases, with 10 bases between. There are many counts of this clonotype. Libraries of TCR beta came from iRepertoire HTBI primers plus Arm-PCR of CDR3 regions. TCRdb re-derived calls from the multiplex PCR reads in MiXCR, one entry per CDR3 protein. The sample shows around 500,000 distinct CDR3 sequences, more than 10% of them seen only once. Time point noted: newly diagnosed GD, antithyroid drugs for less than 3 months. Scientists built the TCR library using RNA that was extracted from PBMCs. These records were also assigned to another study, of T cells in Graves' hyperthyroidism and ophthalmopathy.

The material sequenced was peripheral blood mononuclear cells (PBMCs), taken at new diagnosis, from a patient treated with antithyroid drugs. The origin of this receptor is a woman aged 25 to 39 with Graves disease. The rearrangement joins TRBV9 to TRBJ1-3, with D possibly matching TRBD1 (6 bases). The CDR3 sequence: CASSVTGTGNTIYF. The CDR3 nucleotides read TGTGCCAGCAGCGTTACAGGGACGGGAAACACCATATATTTT.